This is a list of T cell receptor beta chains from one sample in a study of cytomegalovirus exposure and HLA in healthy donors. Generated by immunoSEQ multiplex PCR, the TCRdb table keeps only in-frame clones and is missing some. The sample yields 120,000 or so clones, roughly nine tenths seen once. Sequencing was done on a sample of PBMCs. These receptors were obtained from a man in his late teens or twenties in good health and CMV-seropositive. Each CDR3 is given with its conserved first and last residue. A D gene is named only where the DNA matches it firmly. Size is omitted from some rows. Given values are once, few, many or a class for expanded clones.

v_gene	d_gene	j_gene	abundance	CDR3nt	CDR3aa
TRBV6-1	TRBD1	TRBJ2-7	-	TGTGCCAGCAGTGTAGCGCCGGGGACAGGGGGCTCCTACGAGCAGTACTTC	CASSVAPGTGGSYEQYF
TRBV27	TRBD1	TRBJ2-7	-	TGTGCCAGCAGTTCCGGGACAGGGGGCTACGAGCAGTACTTC	CASSSGTGGYEQYF
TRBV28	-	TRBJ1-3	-	TGTGCCAGCAGGATAACGGGGGCTGGAAACACCATATATTTT	CASRITGAGNTIYF
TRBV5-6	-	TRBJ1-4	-	TGTGCCAGCAGCTTCCGAGCAGGACTTAATGAAAAACTGTTTTTT	CASSFRAGLNEKLFF
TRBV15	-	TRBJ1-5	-	TGTGCCACCAGCAGAGTCCAGGGAAGGACCGGCAATCAGCCCCAGCATTTT	CATSRVQGRTGNQPQHF
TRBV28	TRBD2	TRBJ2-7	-	TGTGCCAGCAGGGTCGCGGGACTAGCGGCCTACGAGCAGTACTTC	CASRVAGLAAYEQYF
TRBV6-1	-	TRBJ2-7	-	TGTGCCACCCGTTTATACGAGCAGTACTTC	CATRLYEQYF
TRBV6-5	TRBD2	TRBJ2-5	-	TGTGCCAGCAGTTTATCTAGCGGGGGGGTGGTAGAGACCCAGTACTTC	CASSLSSGGVVETQYF
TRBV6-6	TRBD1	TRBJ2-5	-	TGTGCCAGCAGCCCGGACAGGCAAGAGACCCAGTACTTC	CASSPDRQETQYF
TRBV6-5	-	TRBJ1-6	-	TGTGCCAGCAGTTACTCAGAGGGTAATTCACCCCTCCACTTT	CASSYSEGNSPLHF
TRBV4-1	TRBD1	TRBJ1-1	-	TGCGCCAGCAGCCAAGATTTTGACAGGGGGAACACTGAAGCTTTCTTT	CASSQDFDRGNTEAFF
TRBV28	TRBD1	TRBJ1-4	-	TGTGCCAGCAGTCAAGGGCAGGGGGCAACTAATGAAAAACTGTTTTTT	CASSQGQGATNEKLFF
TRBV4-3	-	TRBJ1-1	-	TGCGCCAGCAGCCAGGGCAGAATAACTGAAGCTTTCTTT	CASSQGRITEAFF
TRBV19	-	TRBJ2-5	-	TGTGCCAGTAGTTCGACAGGATCTCAAGAGACCCAGTACTTC	CASSSTGSQETQYF
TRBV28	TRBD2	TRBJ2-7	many	TGTGCCAGCAGCCCCGGGACTAGCGGGGGTTGGGCCTACGAGCAGTACTTC	CASSPGTSGGWAYEQYF
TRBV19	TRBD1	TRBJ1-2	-	TGTGCCAGTAGTCCTCCACCCGGGACAGGGTTCTATGGCTACACCTTC	CASSPPPGTGFYGYTF
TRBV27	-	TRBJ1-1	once	TGTGCCAGCAGTTCGTTCCGAGGGGGGGTTTCCTTCATGAACACTGAAGCTTTCTTT	CASSSFRGGVSFMNTEAFF
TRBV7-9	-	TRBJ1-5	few	TGTGCCAGCAGCCGACAGAATAGCAATCAGCCCCAGCATTTT	CASSRQNSNQPQHF
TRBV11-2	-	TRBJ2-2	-	TGTGCCAGCAGCTTAGGAGGCGGATCAAACACCGGGGAGCTGTTTTTT	CASSLGGGSNTGELFF
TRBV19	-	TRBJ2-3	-	TGTGCCAGTAGTACCGGGGTCGCTAGCACAGATACGCAGTATTTT	CASSTGVASTDTQYF
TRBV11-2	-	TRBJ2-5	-	TGTGCCAGCAGCTCCTGGCTGGAGACCCAGTACTTC	CASSSWLETQYF
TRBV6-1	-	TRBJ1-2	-	TGTGCCAGCAGTGCGGAGACAGCTTACTATGGCTACACCTTC	CASSAETAYYGYTF
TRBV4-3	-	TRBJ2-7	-	TGCGCCAGCAGCCAAAACCAACGGGGAAGGACCTACGAGCAGTACTTC	CASSQNQRGRTYEQYF
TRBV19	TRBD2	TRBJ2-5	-	TGTGCCAGTAGTAACACGGGGGGTCGTGGGGAGACCCAGTACTTC	CASSNTGGRGETQYF
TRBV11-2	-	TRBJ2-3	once	TGTGCCAGCAGCCTCTGGCCAGATACGCAGTATTTT	CASSLWPDTQYF
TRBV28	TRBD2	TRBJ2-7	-	TGTGCCAGCATTCTGGGGACTAGCGGACCCTACGAGCAGTACTTC	CASILGTSGPYEQYF